This entry describes one TCR beta chain. The target of this receptor is not known. No base qualities exist here, and no much larger clone lies one base off it. Healthy HIV-negative adults with no recently reported acute infections or vaccinations were included as donors. Every donor was a Caucasian adult living in Nashville, Tennessee, USA. Magnetic negative selection was used to enrich CD4+ T cells, after which naive cells were positively selected on CD45RA and the negative fraction became the memory subset. Blood was obtained by leukapheresis, after which PBMCs were separated by Ficoll-Histopaque density gradient centrifugation and cryopreserved in liquid nitrogen vapor phase. Analytical flow cytometry was used to check the purity and quantity of each magnetically sorted T cell population. From each sorted fraction, genomic DNA was isolated and quantified by UV absorbance on a Nanodrop 2000c. The CDR3 has 14 amino acids, counting the end cysteine and phenylalanine. Only the CDR3 region is kept as DNA, spanning 42 bases read in frame from base 1. Trimming removed 6 bases from V and 3 bases from J; the gene matches leave 2 bases unexplained. CDR1 and CDR2, per the germline V gene, are MNHNS and SASEGT.

Using the deep immunoSEQ assay, multiplex PCR amplified TCR CDR3 regions from genomic DNA. Genomic DNA extracted from each cell subset was distributed evenly over all wells of several immunoSEQ 96-well plates, and each plate served as one replicate. Each replicate PCR for sorted subsets received around 200 ng genomic DNA, equal to about 30,000 T cell genomes. Purified libraries were quantified with a Qubit 3.0 fluorometer, sized on a Bioanalyzer 2100, and re-quantified with the KAPA Library Quantification kit. Every immunoSEQ 96-well plate was sequenced on a separate single-read 150-cycle Illumina NextSeq 550 flow cell. The source study handled its data this way. Because the immunoSEQ output held only junctional sequences and lacked quality scores, the filtering could not match the filtering applied to full-length reads. Sequences were annotated with PyIR, a Python wrapper for IgBLAST v1.9, and V/J genes and CDR3 were assigned using IMGT germline references. Reads with weak V/J assignments (E-value above 1e-6), missing CDR3, stop codons, out-of-frame junctions, or ambiguous translated residues were removed. V3J clonotypes were defined by identical inferred V gene, J gene, and CDR3 amino acid sequence. Percentage overlap between repertoires was calculated by dividing the number of shared unique clonotypes by the size of the smaller repertoire. Richness of each repertoire was evaluated using RTK rarefaction, the Chao1 estimator, and Recon v2.1 estimates of unobserved clonotypes. For all TCRbeta clonotypes obtained by the gDNA method from a handful of donors, generation probabilities were computed with OLGA. TCRdb took this table from immuneACCESS and kept in-frame rearrangements with V and J called. Such tables lack part of the clones; where checked against another copy, unresolved V genes explain under half of the gap, and the rest is unexplained. V, J and clone size reflect that table, while D and trimming were determined from the DNA. The sample table records approximately 2.1 million clones; roughly 93% of these occur just once. 0.39% of the sample belongs to the ten largest clones.

This sample was included in a study of shared clonotypes between healthy human individuals (dated by TCRdb to about 2020). Study-level background: A couple of women and a few men aged 18 to 49 years were included in the cohort. For each donor, CD4 naive and CD4 memory were each run on three plates, CD8 naive on two plates, and CD8 memory on one plate. To estimate repertoire size and how much clonotypes are shared between individuals, the study performed deep sequencing of blood TCR repertoires from about 5 healthy adults. Different laboratories and diverse techniques were used to prepare libraries and sequence TCR repertoires, to increase sequencing depth and limit assay-specific biases. Between about 0.85 and 10 billion PBMCs per donor were obtained by leukapheresis. What the study reported, not specific to this receptor: The genetic and exposure-history diversity represented was limited by the small number of donors. Naive subsets generally had larger estimated clonotype richness than memory subsets. Higher generation probabilities were observed for clonotypes shared by all four sorted-subset donors than for non-shared clonotypes. Based on pairwise subsampling, the degree of clonotype sharing among donors was expected to be affected by sequencing depth. Even with the large sequencing depth, rarefaction of the sorted-subset datasets indicated that sequencing was incomplete. Sampling was limited to blood, and TCR repertoires in tissue likely differ from TCR repertoires in blood. Around 5.4% of naive CD4, roughly 3.5% of naive CD8, approximately 2.2% of memory CD4, and about 0.4% of memory CD8 clonotypes were shared across several donors.

The source material was naive CD4+ T cells from PBMCs. In light of the paper, this sample's cell subset or site label describes: CD45RA+ positively selected. This clonotype was sampled from a man aged 18 to 29 in good health. Some clones in this sample may be carry-over from other donors' samples. The chain joins TRBV6-1 to TRBJ2-7; 13 central bases correspond to TRBD2. The sequenced DNA: TGTGCCAGCAGGTGGACTAGCGGGAGCTACGAGCAGTACTTC. Its coded protein is CASRWTSGSYEQYF.